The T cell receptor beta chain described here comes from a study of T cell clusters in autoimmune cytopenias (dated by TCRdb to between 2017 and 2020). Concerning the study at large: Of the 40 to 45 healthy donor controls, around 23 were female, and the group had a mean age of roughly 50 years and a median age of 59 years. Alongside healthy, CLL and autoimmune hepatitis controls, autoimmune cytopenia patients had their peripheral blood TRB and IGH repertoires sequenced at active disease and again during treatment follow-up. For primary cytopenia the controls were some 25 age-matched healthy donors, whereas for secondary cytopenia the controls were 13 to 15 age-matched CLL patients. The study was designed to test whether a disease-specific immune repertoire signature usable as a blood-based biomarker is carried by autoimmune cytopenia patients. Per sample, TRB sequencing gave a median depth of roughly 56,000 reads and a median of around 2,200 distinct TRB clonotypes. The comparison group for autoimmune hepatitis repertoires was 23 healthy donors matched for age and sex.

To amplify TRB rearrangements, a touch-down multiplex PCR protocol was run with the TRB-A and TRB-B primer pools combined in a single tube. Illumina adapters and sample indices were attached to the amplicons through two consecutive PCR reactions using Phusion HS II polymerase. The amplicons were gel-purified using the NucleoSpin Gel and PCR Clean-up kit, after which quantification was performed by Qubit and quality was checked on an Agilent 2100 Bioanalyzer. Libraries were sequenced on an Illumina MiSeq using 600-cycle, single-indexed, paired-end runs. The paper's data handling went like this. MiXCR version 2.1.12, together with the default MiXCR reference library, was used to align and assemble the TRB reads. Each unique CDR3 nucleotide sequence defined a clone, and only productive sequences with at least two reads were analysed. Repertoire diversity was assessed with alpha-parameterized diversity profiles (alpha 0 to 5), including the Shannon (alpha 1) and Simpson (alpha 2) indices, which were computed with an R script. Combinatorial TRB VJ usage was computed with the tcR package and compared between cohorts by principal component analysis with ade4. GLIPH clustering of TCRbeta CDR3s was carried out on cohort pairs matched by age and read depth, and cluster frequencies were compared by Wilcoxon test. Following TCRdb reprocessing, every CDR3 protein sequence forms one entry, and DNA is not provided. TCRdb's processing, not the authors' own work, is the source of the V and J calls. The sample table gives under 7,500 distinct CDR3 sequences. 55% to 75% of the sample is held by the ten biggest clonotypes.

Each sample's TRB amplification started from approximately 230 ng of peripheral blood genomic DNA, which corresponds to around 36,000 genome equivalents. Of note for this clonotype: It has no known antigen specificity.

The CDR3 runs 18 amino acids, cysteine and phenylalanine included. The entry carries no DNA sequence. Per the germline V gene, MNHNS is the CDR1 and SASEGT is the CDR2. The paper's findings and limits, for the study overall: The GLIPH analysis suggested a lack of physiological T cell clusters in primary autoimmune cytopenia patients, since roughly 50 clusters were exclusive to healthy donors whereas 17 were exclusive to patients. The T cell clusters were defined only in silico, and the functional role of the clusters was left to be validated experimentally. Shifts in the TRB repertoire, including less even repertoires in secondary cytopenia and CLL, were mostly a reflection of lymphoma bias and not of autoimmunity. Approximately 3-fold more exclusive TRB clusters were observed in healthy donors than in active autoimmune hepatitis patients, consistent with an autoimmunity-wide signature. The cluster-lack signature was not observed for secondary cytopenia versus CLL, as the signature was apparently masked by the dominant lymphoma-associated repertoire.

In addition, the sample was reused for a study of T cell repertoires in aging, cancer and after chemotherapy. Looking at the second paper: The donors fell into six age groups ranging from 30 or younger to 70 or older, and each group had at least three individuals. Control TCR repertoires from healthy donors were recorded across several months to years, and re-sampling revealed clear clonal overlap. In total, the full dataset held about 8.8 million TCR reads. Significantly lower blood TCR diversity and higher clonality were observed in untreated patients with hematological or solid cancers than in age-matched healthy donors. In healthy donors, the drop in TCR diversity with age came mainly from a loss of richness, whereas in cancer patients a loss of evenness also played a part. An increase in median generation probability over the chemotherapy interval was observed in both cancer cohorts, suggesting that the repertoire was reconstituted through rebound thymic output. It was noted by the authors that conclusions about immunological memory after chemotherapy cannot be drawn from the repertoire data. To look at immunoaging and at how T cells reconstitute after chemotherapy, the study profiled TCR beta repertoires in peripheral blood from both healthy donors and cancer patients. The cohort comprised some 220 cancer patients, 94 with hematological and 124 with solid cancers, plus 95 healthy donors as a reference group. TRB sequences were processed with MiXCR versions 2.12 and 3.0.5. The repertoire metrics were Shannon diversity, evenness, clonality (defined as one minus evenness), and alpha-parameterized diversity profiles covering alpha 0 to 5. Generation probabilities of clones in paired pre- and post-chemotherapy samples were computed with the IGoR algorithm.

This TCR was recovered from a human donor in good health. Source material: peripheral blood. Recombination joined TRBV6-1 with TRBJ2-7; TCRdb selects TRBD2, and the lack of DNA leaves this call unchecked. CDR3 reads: CASSEARASGRTFLEQYF.